Below, one TCR beta chain is given with its context. The iRepertoire nested amplicon-rescue multiplex PCR amplified TCR alpha and beta CDR3s from RNA. From the multiplex PCR reads, TCRdb called clonotypes with MiXCR, one entry per CDR3 protein. This sample has about 400,000 distinct CDR3 sequences; around 45% occur once, and the top ten carry 12%. The data are from a study of glioma-infiltrating T cells. The CDR3 has 14 amino acids. V lost 4 bases, J lost 7 bases, and 20 bases lay in between. Germline-derived CDR1 and CDR2 are SQVTM and ANQGSEA. What was sequenced was glioma tissue, nonneoplastic brain tissue, or PBMCs (not recorded which). This chain links TRBV29-1 with TRBJ2-7; possible D gene TRBD1, 5 bases. The receptor was derived from a human donor with low-grade glioma or glioblastoma, undergoing nonglioma brain surgery, or in good health (not recorded which). CDR3 amino acids: CSVGRRVSYNEQYF. The CDR3 bases are TGCAGCGTTGGTCGCAGGGTATCTTACAATGAGCAGTACTTC.